A single sample gave rise to the 11 T cell receptor beta chains below, sequenced in a study of post-analysis software for immune sequencing data. Study-level points and caveats: TRBV5-6, TRBV5-1 and TRBV20-1 were among 4 or 5 TRBV segments more frequent in patients than controls.

These TCRs are of unknown antigen specificity. cDNA libraries of TCR beta carried unique molecular identifiers. TCRdb reprocessed the PCR reads with MiXCR, giving one entry per CDR3 protein. Seen here are some 690,000 distinct CDR3 sequences, approximately 59% observed once, and the top ten hold approximately 11%. The specimen was blood. These receptors were obtained from a girl aged 2-10 years with multiple sclerosis.

This clonotype occurred a few times. V is TRBV27 and J is TRBJ1-6; D is perhaps TRBD1 (5 bases). V was cut by 3 bases and J by 6 bases, with 12 bases left in between. The CDR3 totals 15 residues. From germline, CDR1 is MNHEY and CDR2 SMNVEV (reference sequence). The CDR3 here is CASSFNQGLNSPLHF. CDR3 bases: TGTGCCAGCAGTTTCAACCAGGGTCTTAATTCACCCCTCCACTTT.

This clonotype was seen only a few times. This sequence joins TRBV20-1 and TRBJ2-5, with D perhaps TRBD2 (6 bases). Trimming left V 0 bases short and J 1 base short, with 15 bases between. Germline CDR1 DFQATT, CDR2 SNEGSKA (reference sequence). The CDR3 consists of 16 residues. The CDR3, as DNA: TGCAGTGCTAGAGATCGCGGGGTGGACGCCCAAGAGACCCAGTACTTC. Protein sequence: CSARDRGVDAQETQYF.

This chain links TRBV6-4 with TRBJ2-2, with a possible D match to TRBD1 (5 bases). Germline lookup yields CDR1 MRHNA and CDR2 SNTAGT. Trimming stripped 2 bases from V and 5 bases from J, with 9 bases between. The CDR3 contains 14 residues. CDR3 residues: CASSDGQGTGELFF. CDR3 bases: TGTGCCAGCAGTGACGGGCAGGGTACCGGGGAGCTGTTTTTT.

This clonotype was seen only once. The V and J genes are TRBV5-1 and TRBJ2-1, with D maybe TRBD2 (7 bases). Germline lookup yields CDR1 SGHRS and CDR2 YFSETQ. CDR3 length: 24 residues. V was shortened by 2 bases and J by 2 bases, with 38 bases between the two germline ends. The DNA of the CDR3 is TGCGCCAGCAGCTTTTGGCCGCTTCCTGGGGGGGGCCGAGGTTGTGAAATCCCCTACAATGAGCAGTTCTTC. Residues: CASSFWPLPGGGRGCEIPYNEQFF. Filled out from reference TRBV5-1 and TRBJ2-1, the complete variable domain reads KAGVTQTPRYLIKTRGQQVTLSCSPISGHRSVSWYQQTPGQGLQFLFEYFSETQRNKGNFPGRFSGRQFSNSRSEMNVSTLELGDSALYLCASSFWPLPGGGRGCEIPYNEQFFGPGTRLTVL.

The rearrangement uses TRBV15 and TRBJ1-5; 10 nucleotides agree with TRBD1. V trimming: 0 bases; J trimming: 0 bases; junction bases outside the gene matches: 14. Germline-derived CDR1 and CDR2 are LNHNV and YYDKDF (reference sequence). This CDR3 contains 21 residues. The CDR3 loop reads CATSRDRSQGQGPYSNQPQHF. The CDR3 region has the DNA TGTGCCACCAGCAGAGATCGGTCTCAGGGACAGGGGCCCTATAGCAATCAGCCCCAGCATTTT.

This clonotype showed up just a few times. The rearrangement uses TRBV15 and TRBJ1-1, with 12 bases aligning to TRBD1. Trimming at V came to 0 bases and at J to 2 bases, leaving 4 bases not matched to a gene. The CDR3 consists of 17 residues. The germline CDR1 and CDR2 sequences are LNHNV and YYDKDF (reference sequence). In DNA form, the CDR3 reads TGTGCCACCAGCAGAGAGGGGGACAGGGGGCAAAACACTGAAGCTTTCTTT. This translates into CATSREGDRGQNTEAFF.

This clonotype has more than one count but fewer than ten. This sequence joins TRBV19 and TRBJ2-5, with TRBD2 matching over 9 bases. CDR3 length equals 18 residues. CDR1 LNHDA and CDR2 SQIVND come from the germline V gene (reference sequence). J gave up 3 bases and V 7 bases, and 18 bases lay outside the gene matches. The chain's CDR3 is CASTKGLAVRKGKETQYF. The CDR3 region has the DNA TGTGCCAGTACCAAGGGACTAGCCGTTCGCAAGGGAAAAGAGACCCAGTACTTC.

This clonotype was picked up one time. The V and J genes are TRBV9 and TRBJ2-5; tentatively, D is TRBD1 (5 bases). Between the trimmed V and J ends, which lost 3 bases and 10 bases, there was a span of 16 bases. Germline CDR1 reads SGDLS; CDR2 reads YYNGEE. CDR3 size: 13 residues. CDR3 region: CASSGDRSWDQYF. DNA for the CDR3: TGTGCCAGCAGCGGAGACAGAAGTTGGGACCAGTACTTC. The variable domain in full, with the rest retrieved from reference TRBV9 and TRBJ2-5, is DSGVTQTPKHLITATGQRVTLRCSPRSGDLSVYWYQQSLDQGLQFLIQYYNGEERAKGNILERFSAQQFPDLHSELNLSSLELGDSALYFCASSGDRSWDQYFGPGTRLLVL.

This clonotype came up a few times. The chain uses TRBV20-1 and TRBJ1-1; D gene uncertain. Trimming took 0 bases from V and 11 from J, leaving 13 bases between them. This CDR3 is 12 amino acids long. Germline V gives CDR1 DFQATT, CDR2 SNEGSKA (reference sequence). This CDR3 reads CSARDTVRGAFF. CDR3 coding DNA: TGCAGTGCTAGAGATACGGTCCGTGGGGCTTTCTTT.

As for this clonotype: The CDR3 end shows no conserved phenylalanine or tryptophan, and so a read error is likely. The limits of the CDR3 on the DNA are not certain, so only TCRdb's listed CDR3 is given. This chain connects TRBV12-3 or TRBV12-4 to TRBJ1-2; the table gives TRBD1 as D, unverified against the DNA. The CDR3 sequence runs 14 residues, both termini included. The CDR3 loop reads CACSSRTGNYGYTC.

The V and J genes are TRBV10-3 and TRBJ2-6; 7 bases are shared with TRBD1. The CDR3 sequence is 16 residues long. Trimming removed 7 bases from V and 1 base from J; junction bases left unmatched: 7. Germline CDR1 reads ENHRY; CDR2 reads SYGVKD. Here the CDR3 reads CAIKKVQGSGANVLTF. CDR3 sequence (DNA): TGTGCCATCAAAAAGGTACAGGGGTCTGGGGCCAACGTCCTGACTTTC.